The 22 T cell receptor beta chains listed next were all sequenced from one sample in a study of spatial heterogeneity in lung cancer. Study-wide results and caveats: Mutation tallies in tumors tracked expanded intratumoral alpha and beta TCR counts.

TCRdb fed the 5' RACE reads into MiXCR, producing one record per CDR3 protein. The table lists 9,000 to 13,000 distinct CDR3 sequences, roughly 7.9% of them singletons. Time point in this sample: sample taken at primary tumor resection. These receptors have no known antigen. This sample comprised lung tumor tissue, obtained at surgery. The source is a female donor with early-stage non-small cell lung cancer.

This clonotype has ten or more counts. The rearrangement uses TRBV2 and TRBJ1-2; D unresolved. With 1 base removed from V and 8 bases from J, the gap between germline ends came to 11 bases. The CDR3 runs to 13 residues. Per the germline V gene, CDR1 is SNHLY and CDR2 is FYNNEI. The CDR3 DNA reads TGTGCCAGCAGTGAAGGGGTGTTCTGGGGCTACACCTTC. It yields the protein CASSEGVFWGYTF.

By share, this clonotype ranks as medium-sized. The rearrangement joins TRBV9 to TRBJ2-7; D is perhaps TRBD1 or TRBD2 (5 bases each). CDR3 length: 14 amino acids. The V gene lost 2 bases and the J gene lost 0 bases, with 9 bases spanning the gap. The germline CDR1 and CDR2 sequences are SGDLS and YYNGEE. The CDR3 loop is CASSVKGTSYEQYF. The CDR3 DNA reads TGTGCCAGCAGCGTCAAGGGGACCTCCTACGAGCAGTACTTC.

This clonotype was recorded many times. The V call is TRBV7-2, the J call TRBJ2-7; TRBD1 agrees at 7 bases. This CDR3 is built from 15 residues. V was pared by 4 bases and J by 1 base, with 7 bases of the junction left unmatched. Germline values: CDR1 SGHTA, CDR2 FQGNSA. The CDR3 DNA reads TGTGCCAGCAGCTCAGCCGGGACAGAGTCCTACGAGCAGTACTTC. It is translated as CASSSAGTESYEQYF.

There are many counts of this clonotype. The chain employs TRBV6-4 and TRBJ2-6; possibly TRBD2 for D (5 bases). Trimming cost V 5 bases and J 4 bases, with 21 bases left between them. Germline CDR1 MRHNA, CDR2 SNTAGT. The CDR3 extends over 18 amino acids. The CDR3 sequence is CASSPDGGSLPGANVLTF. CDR3 DNA: TGTGCCAGCAGTCCTGACGGAGGTTCCCTCCCAGGGGCCAACGTCCTGACTTTC.

This clonotype was seen a few times. This chain connects TRBV3-1 to TRBJ2-1; D is perhaps TRBD2 (6 bases). The V gene lost 4 bases and the J gene lost 4 bases, with 8 bases spanning the gap. Germline CDR1 is LGHDT and CDR2 is YNNKEL (reference sequence). The CDR3 is 13 residues long. CDR3 loop: CASSLAGYNEQFF. The CDR3 DNA sequence: TGTGCCAGCAGCCTCGCGGGGTACAATGAGCAGTTCTTC.

This clonotype was detected ten times or more. J is TRBJ1-6 and V is TRBV4-2; TRBD1 agrees at 8 bases. CDR3 length equals 15 residues. CDR1 LGHNA and CDR2 YNFKEQ come from the germline V gene. After removal of 0 bases from V and 10 bases from J, the junction contained 5 bases not matched to a gene. Here the CDR3 DNA reads TGTGCCAGCAGCCAAGATCAGGGGGCGCAATCACCCCTCCACTTT. This encodes CASSQDQGAQSPLHF.

This clonotype was seen repeatedly, ten times or more. The chain has TRBV6-5 and TRBJ2-5; the D call may be TRBD1 or TRBD2 (5 bases each). Germline lookup yields CDR1 MNHEY and CDR2 SVGAGI. This CDR3 has 15 residues. V shed 2 bases and J shed 5 bases, with 15 bases lying between them. CDR3 protein: CASSYAGTPGETQYF. The CDR3 nucleotides are TGTGCCAGCAGTTACGCAGGGACCCCGGGGGAGACCCAGTACTTC.

Details on this clonotype: A read error is possible here, since a much larger clone lies one base away. V is TRBV18 and J is TRBJ1-1; a weak D match, TRBD1 (6 bases). CDR1 KGHSH and CDR2 LQKENI come from the germline V gene. The CDR3 is 15 residues long. CDR3 in DNA: TGTGCCAGCTCACCCCTCAAGGTAGGGGACACTGAACCTTTCTTT. This encodes CASSPLKVGDTEPFF.

This clonotype was seen repeatedly, ten times or more. The gene calls are TRBV12-3 or TRBV12-4 and TRBJ2-6; 8 bases map to TRBD1. With V trimmed by 3 bases and J by 3 bases, 4 bases remained unmatched. The CDR3 is made up of 16 amino acids. CDR3: CASSLWTGSGANVLTF. The CDR3 DNA sequence: TGTGCCAGCAGTTTGTGGACAGGGAGTGGGGCCAACGTCCTGACTTTC.

This clonotype was counted only a few times. This sequence joins TRBV5-6 and TRBJ1-5; D remains unclear. Trimming took off 4 bases at V and 1 base at J, with 6 bases between the two ends. The CDR3 runs 13 residues. The V gene's germline CDR1 is SGHDT and CDR2 YYEEEE. The DNA of the CDR3 is TGTGCCAGCAGCCTTAGAAGCAATCAGCCCCAGCATTTT. Translating gives CASSLRSNQPQHF. Supplemented by reference TRBV5-6 and TRBJ1-5, the full variable domain reads DAGVTQSPTHLIKTRGQQVTLRCSPKSGHDTVSWYQQALGQGPQFIFQYYEEEERQRGNFPDRFSGHQFPNYSSELNVNALLLGDSALYLCASSLRSNQPQHFGDGTRLSIL.

CDR3 sequence (DNA): TGTGCCAGCAGCTTGACGACAGGTAGCCCTGGAAACACCATATATTTT. Translated: CASSLTTGSPGNTIYF. The chain uses TRBV5-6 and TRBJ1-3, with D possibly matching TRBD1 (6 bases). The CDR3 has 16 amino acids. Deletions cut 1 base from V and 2 bases from J, with 13 bases between. Germline CDR1 reads SGHDT; CDR2 reads YYEEEE.

This clonotype was observed at least ten times. The chain couples TRBV30 to TRBJ2-2; 8 positions agree with TRBD1. CDR3 length equals 17 residues. The germline CDR1 and CDR2 sequences are GTSNPN and SVGIG (reference sequence). V was clipped by 3 bases and J by 5 bases; unmatched bases: 14. The CDR3 reads CAWRPDRGLRRTGELFF. In nucleotides, the CDR3 is TGTGCCTGGAGACCAGACAGGGGATTACGGCGGACCGGGGAGCTGTTTTTT.

This clonotype was picked up many times. The V and J genes are TRBV9 and TRBJ2-3, with no clear D. Germline CDR1 SGDLS, CDR2 YYNGEE. Trimming left V 4 bases short and J 0 bases short, with 9 bases between. CDR3 length equals 14 residues. CDR3 sequence: CASSPMQSTDTQYF. The DNA for the CDR3 is TGTGCCAGCAGCCCAATGCAGAGCACAGATACGCAGTATTTT.

There are many counts of this clonotype. The chain carries TRBV29-1 and TRBJ2-1; D might be TRBD1 (5 bases). This CDR3 is built from 13 residues. The V end was cut by 8 bases, the J end by 0 bases, with 11 bases between. CDR1 is SQVTM and CDR2 is ANQGSEA in the germline V gene. This chain's CDR3 is CSITGSSYNEQFF. CDR3 DNA: TGCAGCATTACAGGTAGCTCCTACAATGAGCAGTTCTTC.

This clonotype was detected many times. The V call is TRBV10-3, the J call TRBJ2-7, with D possibly being TRBD2 (6 bases). CDR1 and CDR2 (germline): ENHRY, SYGVKD. The length of the CDR3 is 12 residues. V lost 10 bases to trimming and J lost 3 bases, with 13 bases between them. The CDR3 loop reads CATGTLSYEQYF. The CDR3 DNA is TGTGCCACAGGGACTCTAAGCTACGAGCAGTACTTC.

This clonotype is medium-sized (0.01 to 0.1%) in the sample. The V call is TRBV7-2, the J call TRBJ2-3; 10 bases map to TRBD2. CDR3 length equals 20 residues. Germline V gene data show CDR1 as SGHTA and CDR2 as FQGNSA. Trimming cost V 5 bases and J 2 bases; bases outside gene matches: 19. CDR3 region: CASSLPSGASGGHLTDTQYF. DNA for the CDR3: TGTGCCAGCAGCCTCCCCTCCGGCGCTAGCGGGGGCCACCTCACAGATACGCAGTATTTT. Filled out from reference TRBV7-2 and TRBJ2-3, the complete variable domain reads GAGVSQSPSNKVTEKGKDVELRCDPISGHTALYWYRQSLGQGLEFLIYFQGNSAPDKSGLPSDRFSAERTGGSVSTLTIQRTQQEDSAVYLCASSLPSGASGGHLTDTQYFGPGTRLTVL.

This clonotype was detected a few times. In nucleotides, the CDR3 is TGCGCCAGCAGCTCTTGGACGGGGAACTATGGCTACACCTTC. This gives the protein CASSSWTGNYGYTF. The chain uses TRBV5-1 and TRBJ1-2; the D is unclear. Between the trimmed V and J ends, which lost 3 bases and 2 bases, there was a span of 11 bases. CDR1 SGHRS and CDR2 YFSETQ come from the germline V gene. This CDR3 contains 14 residues.

This clonotype was counted many times. This sequence joins TRBV20-1 and TRBJ2-6; D ambiguous. The V gene's germline CDR1 is DFQATT and CDR2 SNEGSKA (reference sequence). Trimming took 6 bases from V and 0 from J, leaving 12 bases between them. The CDR3 is made up of 15 amino acids. CDR3 loop: CSAPPARSGANVLTF. The CDR3 DNA follows: TGCAGTGCACCCCCGGCCCGCTCTGGGGCCAACGTCCTGACTTTC.

This clonotype was found a few times. The rearrangement joins TRBV20-1 to TRBJ2-6, with unresolved D. Trimming cost V 6 bases and J 5 bases, with 11 bases left between them. CDR1 and CDR2 from the germline V gene are DFQATT and SNEGSKA (reference sequence). The CDR3 runs to 13 residues. CDR3 amino acids: CSARTSRANVLTF. Written as DNA, the CDR3 is TGCAGTGCCCGAACGAGTAGGGCCAACGTCCTGACTTTC.

Many counts were recorded for this clonotype. The chain has TRBV5-1 and TRBJ2-2; D might be TRBD2 (7 bases). The CDR3 contains 17 residues. Trimming cost V 5 bases and J 3 bases, with 20 bases left between them. Germline assignment: CDR1 SGHRS and CDR2 YFSETQ. Here the CDR3 DNA reads TGCGCCAGCAGACTGGGCGCGGGGGCCCCGGACACCGGGGAGCTGTTTTTT. Translation gives CASRLGAGAPDTGELFF.

By frequency in the sample, this clonotype is medium-sized. The chain is built from TRBV12-3 or TRBV12-4 and TRBJ1-6, with no clear D. The ends were cut back, 6 bases at V and 2 bases at J, with 11 bases in the middle. The CDR3 covers 15 residues. This chain's CDR3 is CASSPTVTYNSPLHF. The CDR3, as DNA: TGTGCCAGCAGCCCGACCGTCACCTATAATTCACCCCTCCACTTT.

The chain joins TRBV7-9 to TRBJ2-1; D ambiguous. Germline V lookup: CDR1 SEHNR, CDR2 FQNEAQ (reference sequence). V lost 3 bases to trimming and J lost 7 bases, with 13 bases between them. CDR3 length: 14 amino acids. CDR3 sequence: CASSFPGRKNEQFF. In DNA form, the CDR3 reads TGTGCCAGCAGCTTTCCGGGCAGGAAGAATGAGCAGTTCTTC.